This T cell receptor (beta chain) originates from a study of monozygotic twins with inflammatory bowel disease. From the 5' RACE reads, TCRdb lists one entry per CDR3 protein and no DNA. This table lists under 150,000 distinct CDR3 sequences. Overall study results and limits: Twins with IBD were found to have lower TCRbeta diversity (inverse Simpson) than healthy co-twins.

About this clonotype: Its matching antigen is unknown.

The germline CDR1 and CDR2 sequences are SGHRS and YFSETQ. This CDR3 has 16 amino acids. The sequence was obtained from a human donor with ulcerative colitis or Crohn's disease, or a healthy co-twin of an affected twin (not recorded which). Material: blood. The rearrangement joins TRBV5-1 to TRBJ1-1; TCRdb reports TRBD1, a call that lacks DNA to check it against. The CDR3 here is CASSLGGGAGHTEAFF.